This T cell receptor beta chain was observed in a study of blood T cell repertoires in COVID-19. Looking at the study overall: The origin of the acute and convalescent COVID-19 samples was the United States, Italy and Spain.

The method was immunoSEQ multiplex PCR; TCRdb's version includes in-frame clones alone and lacks a portion of them. The sample lists around 300,000 clones; roughly nine tenths were seen once. Assignment of participants to cohorts was predicated upon participant-reported clinical history. Recovery among Cohort 3 donors was established by two negative PCRs, clearance, or symptom resolution. Sequences were obtained from PBMCs or T cells enriched from blood (not recorded which). This TCR derives from a woman between 45 and 60 years old who had recovered from COVID-19.

The CDR3 is CASSYNPSGSAYNEQFF. DNA of the CDR3: TGTGCCAGCAGTTATAACCCCAGCGGGAGTGCCTACAATGAGCAGTTCTTC. The V and J genes are TRBV6-2 or TRBV6-3 and TRBJ2-1; 8 nucleotides line up with TRBD2. Germline CDR1 is MNHEY and CDR2 is SVGEGT. V dropped 3 bases and J dropped 2; count of bases not matched to a gene: 9. The CDR3 contains 17 residues.